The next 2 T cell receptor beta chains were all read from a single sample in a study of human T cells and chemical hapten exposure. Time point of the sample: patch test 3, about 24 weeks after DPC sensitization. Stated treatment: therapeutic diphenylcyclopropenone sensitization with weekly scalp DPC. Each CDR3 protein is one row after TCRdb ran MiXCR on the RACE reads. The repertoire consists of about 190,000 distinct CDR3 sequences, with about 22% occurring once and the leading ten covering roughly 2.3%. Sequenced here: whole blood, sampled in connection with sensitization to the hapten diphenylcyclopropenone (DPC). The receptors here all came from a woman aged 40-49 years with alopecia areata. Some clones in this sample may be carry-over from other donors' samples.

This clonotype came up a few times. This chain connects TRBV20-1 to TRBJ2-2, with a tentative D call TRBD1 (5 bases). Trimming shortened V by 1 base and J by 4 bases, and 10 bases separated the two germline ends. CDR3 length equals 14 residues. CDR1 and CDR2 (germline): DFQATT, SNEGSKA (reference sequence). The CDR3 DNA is TGCAGTGCTAGAGTCCAGGGTAGCACCGGGGAGCTGTTTTTT. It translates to CSARVQGSTGELFF.

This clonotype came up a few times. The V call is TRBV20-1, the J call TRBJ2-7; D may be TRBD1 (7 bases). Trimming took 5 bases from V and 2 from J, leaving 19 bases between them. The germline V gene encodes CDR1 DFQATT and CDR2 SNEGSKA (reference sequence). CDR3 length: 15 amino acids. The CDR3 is CSASQAGGTAYEQYF. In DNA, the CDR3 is TGCAGTGCTTCCCAAGCGGGCGGGACAGCCTACGAGCAGTACTTC.